This T cell receptor beta chain was identified in a study of circulating and synovial CD4+ cells in juvenile arthritis. Some clones are missing from TCRdb's copy, which holds only in-frame ones; the method was immunoSEQ multiplex PCR. The sample has tens of thousands of clones; 93% are singletons. As concerns this clone: Its antigen remains unknown.

The CDR3 runs to 13 residues. The junction had 5 bases not matched to a gene; V was cut back by 8 bases and J by 2 bases. Germline CDR1 and CDR2: GTSNPN and SVGIG (reference sequence). Findings and limits, study-wide: Traditional Vbeta family usage analysis missed the pathogenic-like versus bulk difference.

The chain carries TRBV30 and TRBJ2-2, with 7 bases aligning to TRBD1. The receptor comes from a human donor with juvenile idiopathic arthritis. Sequencing used CD4+ T cells from blood. CDR3 in amino acids: CAADRVNTGELFF. The CDR3 DNA follows: TGTGCCGCAGACAGGGTAAACACCGGGGAGCTGTTTTTT.